This T cell receptor beta chain was identified during a study of vaccination effects on CD4 cells after COVID-19. A note on this clone: No antigen is known for it.

The CDR3 sequence is 17 residues long. Antigen-specific CD4+ T cells were expanded (with viral peptide pools) by the ViraFEST assay ahead of sequencing. Cultured cells yielded isolated CD4+ T cells after nine to ten days. None of these healthy vaccinees had been infected with SARS-CoV-2 before vaccination. Half-medium changes using IL-2 medium occurred on days 3 and 7. Profiled with immunoSEQ multiplex PCR; TCRdb holds only in-frame clones, not every one. The sample lists about 25,000 clones, 73% occurring once. The sample was CD4+ T cells from PBMCs cultured with SARS-CoV-2 spike peptides, taken before COVID-19 vaccination. This clonotype was obtained from a human donor who received a COVID-19 vaccine. The gene calls are TRBV7-5 and TRBJ1-3. TRBV7-5 represents a pseudogene. The CDR3 protein is CVRSLSGTGTSGNTIYF. CDR3 in DNA: TGTGTCAGAAGCCTATCCGGGACGGGTACCTCTGGAAACACCATATATTTT.